A single sample gave rise to the 24 T cell receptor beta chains below, sequenced in a study of blood T cell repertoires in COVID-19. Assay: immunoSEQ multiplex PCR; the TCRdb copy retains only in-frame clones and omits some. The sample contains about 400,000 clones, roughly 90% of which appear only once. Specimen: peripheral blood. These receptors were collected from a man aged 40-55 years with acute or convalescent COVID-19.

V usage is TRBV20-1 and J usage is TRBJ1-1; possibly TRBD1 for D (5 bases). This CDR3 has 13 amino acids. Germline values: CDR1 DFQATT, CDR2 SNEGSKA (reference sequence). The V and J ends lost 3 bases and 4 bases respectively, with 12 bases between them. CDR3 in DNA: TGCAGTGCTAGTAGGGGCGGCAGCACTGAAGCTTTCTTT. Its protein is CSASRGGSTEAFF.

The chain is built from TRBV7-3 and TRBJ1-1; the D is unclear. The CDR3 covers 14 residues. Looked up from germline, CDR1 is SGHTA and CDR2 is FQGTGA. V lost 2 bases and J 6 bases, leaving 13 bases between the germline ends. CDR3 amino acids: CASSLDSFSSEAFF. DNA of the CDR3: TGTGCCAGCAGCTTAGACTCCTTTTCTTCTGAAGCTTTCTTT.

CDR3 DNA: TGTGCCAGCAGCTACCCAGGAAACACCATATATTTT. Its translation: CASSYPGNTIYF. The chain recombines TRBV6-5 with TRBJ1-3; D unclear. The V end was cut by 6 bases, the J end by 4 bases, with 7 bases between. The V gene's germline CDR1 is MNHEY and CDR2 SVGAGI. The CDR3 spans 12 residues.

Remarks on this clone: An end of the junction differs from the germline gene, which may be a read error. The rearrangement links TRBV7-7 to TRBJ1-3, with a weak D call TRBD1 (6 bases). Germline lookup yields CDR1 SSHAT and CDR2 FNYEAQ (reference sequence). This CDR3 is 15 amino acids long. The CDR3 DNA follows: TGTGCTAGCAGTAAAACAGGGAGCTCTGGAAACACCATATATTTT. It yields the protein CASSKTGSSGNTIYF.

For the CDR3, the DNA is TGTGCCAGCAGTGACACGGTGGTAAATGAAAAACTGTTTTTT. Its translation is CASSDTVVNEKLFF. The chain is built from TRBV2 and TRBJ1-4; D is undetermined. Trimming removed 3 bases from V and 5 bases from J, with 10 bases in between. The CDR3 is 14 amino acids. CDR1 and CDR2 from the germline V gene are SNHLY and FYNNEI.

The chain has TRBV5-1 and TRBJ1-1, with TRBD1 matching 10 bases. Per the germline V gene, CDR1 is SGHRS and CDR2 is YFSETQ. The CDR3 spans 16 residues. V lost 2 bases, J lost 3 bases, and 7 bases stayed unmatched. This chain's CDR3 is CASSLMDRGIYTEAFF. CDR3 sequence (DNA): TGCGCCAGCAGCTTAATGGACAGGGGGATTTACACTGAAGCTTTCTTT.

The chain recombines TRBV10-1 with TRBJ1-5; 8 bases line up with TRBD1. CDR1 WNHNN and CDR2 SYGVQD come from the germline V gene (reference sequence). This CDR3 comprises 14 residues. V shed 5 bases and J 3 bases; nucleotides not matched to a gene: 3. CDR3 sequence: CASSRDRINQPQHF. CDR3 nucleotide sequence: TGCGCCAGCAGTCGGGACAGGATCAATCAGCCCCAGCATTTT.

This clone was found a few times. The chain is built from TRBV29-1 and TRBJ1-1; 7 nucleotides match TRBD1. Germline assignment: CDR1 SQVTM and CDR2 ANQGSEA. With 6 bases clipped from V and 1 base from J, the junction kept 8 bases outside the gene matches. The length of the CDR3 is 14 residues. The CDR3 nucleotides read TGCAGCGTACCCGACAGGGACAGGAACACTGAAGCTTTCTTT. Translating gives CSVPDRDRNTEAFF. Variable domain in full (rest from reference TRBV29-1 and TRBJ1-1): SAVISQKPSRDICQRGTSLTIQCQVDSQVTMMFWYRQQPGQSLTLIATANQGSEATYESGFVIDKFPISRPNLTFSTLTVSNMSPEDSSIYLCSVPDRDRNTEAFFGQGTRLTVV.

The chain employs TRBV19 and TRBJ1-4; 10 bases agree with TRBD1. This CDR3 is 13 amino acids long. The germline CDR1 and CDR2 sequences are LNHDA and SQIVND (reference sequence). Unmatched junction bases numbered 5, after V lost 9 bases and J lost 7 bases. Here the CDR3 DNA reads TGTGCCAGCCGGGACAGGGGTTTTGAAAAACTGTTTTTT. This codes for CASRDRGFEKLFF.

The chain couples TRBV5-6 to TRBJ1-3; 7 bases line up with TRBD1. The CDR3 loop spans 17 amino acids. V dropped 6 bases and J dropped 0; count of bases not matched to a gene: 12. CDR1 and CDR2 from the germline V gene are SGHDT and YYEEEE. In DNA form, the CDR3 reads TGTGCCAGCACCCTGGACAGGACAACTAGCTCTGGAAACACCATATATTTT. Residues: CASTLDRTTSSGNTIYF.

This chain joins TRBV6-6 and TRBJ1-6, with D possibly matching TRBD1 (5 bases). The CDR3 spans 15 residues. Germline V gene data show CDR1 as MNHNY and CDR2 as SVGAGI (reference sequence). V was cut by 7 bases and J by 8 bases, with 18 bases left in between. This chain's CDR3 is CASTTAGVKDSPLHF. The CDR3 DNA follows: TGTGCCAGCACCACCGCGGGGGTTAAGGATTCACCCCTCCACTTT.

The chain uses TRBV5-8 and TRBJ2-6; the D gene is possibly TRBD2 (5 bases). The length of the CDR3 is 19 residues. CDR1 is SGHTS and CDR2 is YDEGEE in the germline V gene. V lost 5 bases and J 2 bases, leaving 23 bases between the germline ends. CDR3 region: CASRTSGAGLSAGANVLTF. In DNA, the CDR3 is TGTGCCAGCAGGACAAGTGGTGCGGGTCTCTCTGCTGGGGCCAACGTCCTGACTTTC. Full variable domain (remainder filled in from reference TRBV5-8 and TRBJ2-6): EAGVTQSPTHLIKTRGQQATLRCSPISGHTSVYWYQQALGLGLQFLLWYDEGEERNRGNFPPRFSGRQFPNYSSELNVNALELEDSALYLCASRTSGAGLSAGANVLTFGAGSRLTVL.

The gene calls are TRBV2 and TRBJ2-7; 7 nucleotides align to TRBD2. After removal of 6 bases from V and 0 bases from J, the junction contained 8 bases not matched to a gene. Germline CDR1 SNHLY, CDR2 FYNNEI. The CDR3 loop spans 15 amino acids. This CDR3 is CASRRLAQSSYEQYF. As DNA, the CDR3 is TGTGCCAGCAGGCGACTAGCCCAAAGCTCCTACGAGCAGTACTTC.

The chain employs TRBV28 and TRBJ2-7, with 9 bases that match TRBD1. The germline V gene encodes CDR1 MDHEN and CDR2 SYDVKM. V lost 3 bases to trimming and J lost 0 bases; unmatched junction nucleotides: 0. The CDR3 extends over 14 amino acids. DNA for the CDR3: TGTGCCAGCAGTTTGGACAGGGGCTCCTACGAGCAGTACTTC. This sequence encodes CASSLDRGSYEQYF. Full variable domain (rest looked up from reference TRBV28 and TRBJ2-7): DVKVTQSSRYLVKRTGEKVFLECVQDMDHENMFWYRQDPGLGLRLIYFSYDVKMKEKGDIPEGYSVSREKKERFSLILESASTNQTSMYLCASSLDRGSYEQYFGPGTRLTVT.

The chain links TRBV27 to TRBJ2-7; D remains ambiguous. Trimming took 6 bases from V and 4 from J, leaving 16 bases between them. The CDR3 spans 14 residues. CDR1 is MNHEY, CDR2 SMNVEV, per germline (reference sequence). In DNA form, the CDR3 reads TGTGCCAGCAGCACTTCCTCATTTTTTTACGAGCAGTACTTC. Translated, it gives CASSTSSFFYEQYF.

This chain connects TRBV12-3 or TRBV12-4 to TRBJ1-1; 7 bases align to TRBD1. The CDR3 loop spans 13 amino acids. V lost 8 bases to trimming and J lost 2 bases; unmatched junction nucleotides: 5. The CDR3 DNA reads TGTGCCAGCGGACGGACAGGCAACACTGAAGCTTTCTTT. Residues: CASGRTGNTEAFF.

The chain recombines TRBV19 with TRBJ2-1; 11 positions agree with TRBD2. CDR3 length: 13 amino acids. V was pared by 8 bases and J by 9 bases, with 6 bases of the junction left unmatched. Per the germline V gene, CDR1 is LNHDA and CDR2 is SQIVND (reference sequence). CDR3 loop: CASLASGGSEQFF. The CDR3 DNA reads TGTGCCAGTCTTGCTAGCGGGGGGTCTGAGCAGTTCTTC.

This chain uses TRBV12-3 or TRBV12-4 with TRBJ1-1; possibly TRBD1 for D (5 bases). The length of the CDR3 is 12 residues. Trimming cost V 8 bases and J 5 bases, with 12 bases left between them. The CDR3 reads CASFLGGTEAFF. The CDR3 DNA reads as TGTGCCAGCTTTTTGGGGGGGACTGAAGCTTTCTTT.

The chain links TRBV10-3 to TRBJ1-6; a weak D match, TRBD1 (5 bases). CDR1 and CDR2 (germline): ENHRY, SYGVKD. Trimming removed 3 bases from V and 0 bases from J, with 6 bases in between. The CDR3 totals 15 residues. The DNA of the CDR3 is TGTGCCATCAGTGACAGGGCCTCCTATAATTCACCCCTCCACTTT. Translating it yields CAISDRASYNSPLHF.

This chain connects TRBV6-2 or TRBV6-3 to TRBJ2-4; TRBD1 matches at 7 bases. Unmatched junction bases numbered 1, after V lost 6 bases and J lost 5 bases. Germline-derived CDR1 and CDR2 are MNHEY and SVGEGT. The CDR3 is made up of 12 amino acids. CDR3 bases: TGTGCCAGCAGCGACAGGGAAAACATTCAGTACTTC. Residues: CASSDRENIQYF.

The chain is built from TRBV11-2 and TRBJ1-6, with 8 bases fitting TRBD1. V trimming: 5 bases; J trimming: 7 bases; junction bases outside the gene matches: 10. Germline V gene data show CDR1 as SGHAT and CDR2 as FQNNGV. The CDR3 sequence is 16 residues long. The CDR3 region has the DNA TGTGCCAGCAGCCCTGTTGGGACAGGTTGGAATTCACCCCTCCACTTT. Its translation is CASSPVGTGWNSPLHF.

This chain connects TRBV30 to TRBJ2-2; D unclear. The germline CDR1 and CDR2 sequences are GTSNPN and SVGIG (reference sequence). V gave up 0 bases and J gave up 1 base, with 9 bases separating them. This CDR3 is 15 amino acids long. The CDR3 here is CAWSVLPGNTGELFF. The DNA of the CDR3 is TGTGCCTGGAGTGTACTCCCCGGGAACACCGGGGAGCTGTTTTTT. The full variable domain, rest sourced from reference TRBV30 and TRBJ2-2, is SQTIHQWPATLVQPVGSPLSLECTVEGTSNPNLYWYRQAAGRGLQLLFYSVGIGQISSEVPQNLSASRPQDRQFILSSKKLLLSDSGFYLCAWSVLPGNTGELFFGEGSRLTVL.

V usage is TRBV5-4 and J usage is TRBJ2-1, with a weak D call TRBD2 (6 bases). V was cut by 3 bases and J by 3 bases, with 13 bases left in between. CDR1 and CDR2 (germline): SGHNT, YYREEE (reference sequence). The CDR3 runs 15 residues. CDR3 amino acids: CASSYLGGNYNEQFF. Written as DNA, the CDR3 is TGTGCCAGCAGCTACTTGGGGGGTAACTACAATGAGCAGTTCTTC.

The chain couples TRBV5-4 to TRBJ2-7; possible D gene TRBD2, 6 bases. Germline CDR1 reads SGHNT; CDR2 reads YYREEE (reference sequence). This CDR3 has 14 residues. V was shortened by 5 bases and J by 0 bases, with 12 bases between the two germline ends. CDR3 DNA: TGTGCCAGCAGGGCCGGGACTCACTCCTACGAGCAGTACTTC. Translated, it gives CASRAGTHSYEQYF.